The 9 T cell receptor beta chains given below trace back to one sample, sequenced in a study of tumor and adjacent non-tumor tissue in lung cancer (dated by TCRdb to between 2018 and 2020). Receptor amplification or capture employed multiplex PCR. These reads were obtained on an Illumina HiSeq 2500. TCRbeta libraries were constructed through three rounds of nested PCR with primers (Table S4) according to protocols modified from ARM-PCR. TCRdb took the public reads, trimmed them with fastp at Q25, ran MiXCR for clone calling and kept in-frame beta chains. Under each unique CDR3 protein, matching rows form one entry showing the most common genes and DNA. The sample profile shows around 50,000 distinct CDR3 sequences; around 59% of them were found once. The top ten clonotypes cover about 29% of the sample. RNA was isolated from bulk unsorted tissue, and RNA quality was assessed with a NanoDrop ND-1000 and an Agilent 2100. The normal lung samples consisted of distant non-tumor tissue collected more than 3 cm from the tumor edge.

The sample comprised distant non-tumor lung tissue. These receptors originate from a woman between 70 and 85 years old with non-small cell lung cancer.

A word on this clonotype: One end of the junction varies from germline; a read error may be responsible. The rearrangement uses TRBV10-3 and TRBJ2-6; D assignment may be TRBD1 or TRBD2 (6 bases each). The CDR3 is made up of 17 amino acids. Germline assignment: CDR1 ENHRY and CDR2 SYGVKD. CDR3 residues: CAISARGGFSVANVLTF. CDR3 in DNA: TGTGCCATCAGTGCCAGAGGGGGGTTCTCTGTGGCCAACGTCCTGACTTTC.

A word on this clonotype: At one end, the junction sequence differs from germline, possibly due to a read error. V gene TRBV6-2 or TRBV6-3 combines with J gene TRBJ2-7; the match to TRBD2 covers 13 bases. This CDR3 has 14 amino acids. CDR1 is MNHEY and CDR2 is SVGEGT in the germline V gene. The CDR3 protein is CAGSRTSGSYEQYF. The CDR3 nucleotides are TGTGCCGGCAGCCGGACTAGCGGGAGCTACGAACAGTACTTC.

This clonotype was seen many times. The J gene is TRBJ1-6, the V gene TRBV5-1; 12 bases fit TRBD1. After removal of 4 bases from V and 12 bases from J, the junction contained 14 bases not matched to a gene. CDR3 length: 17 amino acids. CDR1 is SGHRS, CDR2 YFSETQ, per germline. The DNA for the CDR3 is TGCGCCAGCAGCCGAACACCCGGGACAGGGGGCTTAGTACCCCTCCACTTT. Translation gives CASSRTPGTGGLVPLHF.

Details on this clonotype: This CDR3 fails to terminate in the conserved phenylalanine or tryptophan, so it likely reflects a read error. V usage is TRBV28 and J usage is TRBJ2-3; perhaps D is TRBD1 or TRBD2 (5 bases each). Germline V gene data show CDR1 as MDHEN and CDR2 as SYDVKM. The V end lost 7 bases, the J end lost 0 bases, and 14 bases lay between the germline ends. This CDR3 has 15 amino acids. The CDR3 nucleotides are TGTGCCAGCAATAGTCCGGGACGCAGCACAGATACGCAGTATCTT. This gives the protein CASNSPGRSTDTQYL.

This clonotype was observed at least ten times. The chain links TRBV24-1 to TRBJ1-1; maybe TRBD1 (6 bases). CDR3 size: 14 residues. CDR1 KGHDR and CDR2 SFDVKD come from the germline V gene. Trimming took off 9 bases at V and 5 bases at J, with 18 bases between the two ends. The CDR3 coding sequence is TGTGCCACCCAATCCGGCGGGGGGCTTACTGAAGCTTTCTTT. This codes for CATQSGGGLTEAFF.

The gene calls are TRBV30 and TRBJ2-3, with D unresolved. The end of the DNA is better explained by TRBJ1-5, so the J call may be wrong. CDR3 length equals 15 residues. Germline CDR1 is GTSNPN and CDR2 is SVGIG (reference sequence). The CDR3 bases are TGTGCCTGGAAGATTACCATGGGGTGGGGTGATACGCAGCATTTT. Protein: CAWKITMGWGDTQHF.

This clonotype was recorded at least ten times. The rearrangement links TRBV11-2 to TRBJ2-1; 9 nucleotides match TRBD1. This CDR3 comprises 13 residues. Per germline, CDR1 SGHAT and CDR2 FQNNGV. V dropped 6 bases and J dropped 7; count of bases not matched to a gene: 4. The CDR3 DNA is TGTGCCAGCAGTCAGGACAGGGGAAATGAGCAGTTCTTC. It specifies CASSQDRGNEQFF.

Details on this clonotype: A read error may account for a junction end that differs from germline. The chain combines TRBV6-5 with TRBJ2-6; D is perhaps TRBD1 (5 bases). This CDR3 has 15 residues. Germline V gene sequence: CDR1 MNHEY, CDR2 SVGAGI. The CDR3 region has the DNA TGTGCCAGTAGTTCTATTAGATCTGGGGCCAACGTCCAGACTTTC. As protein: CASSSIRSGANVQTF.

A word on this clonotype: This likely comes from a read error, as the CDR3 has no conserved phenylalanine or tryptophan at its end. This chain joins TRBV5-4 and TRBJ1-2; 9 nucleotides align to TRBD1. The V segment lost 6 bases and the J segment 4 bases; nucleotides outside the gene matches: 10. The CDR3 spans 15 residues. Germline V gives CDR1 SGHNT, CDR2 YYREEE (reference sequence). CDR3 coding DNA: TGTGCCAGCAACTCAAAACAGGGGGCCGGCTATGGCTACACCCTC. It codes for CASNSKQGAGYGYTL.